This T cell receptor beta chain was obtained from a study of shared clonotypes between healthy human individuals. Study findings and constraints: It was observed that roughly 5% of naive CD4 clonotypes were shared across a few donors.

As for this clone: Its antigen remains unknown.

The donors, all of them Caucasian adults, lived in Nashville, Tennessee. The germline CDR1 and CDR2 sequences are SQVTM and ANQGSEA. V dropped 1 base and J dropped 7 bases, with 17 bases sitting between them. CDR3 length: 15 amino acids. Sequenced by immunoSEQ multiplex PCR; TCRdb stores in-frame clones only, minus some. There are about 110,000 clones in the sample; around 68% occur only once, and around 26% lies in the top ten. This receptor was obtained from a woman in her 30s in good health. The chain links TRBV29-1 to TRBJ2-1; possibly TRBD2 for D (5 bases). The sample taken for sequencing was memory CD8+ T cells sorted from blood. The subset denotes: CD45RO+ cells pooled with CCR7-negative TemRA cells. In DNA, the CDR3 is TGCAGCGTTGAAGGCGGACGGGTACGGGGAAATGAGCAGTTCTTC. Translation gives CSVEGGRVRGNEQFF.